The clone carrying this T cell receptor (beta chain) was detected a few times. This record belongs to a study of blood T cells in healthy people across ages. Germline V lookup: CDR1 GTSNPN, CDR2 SVGIG (reference sequence). The CDR3 is 15 residues long. Trimming left V 3 bases short and J 2 bases short, with 16 bases between. The second PCR ran about 6 to 12 cycles with a sample-barcoded 5' primer and J-beta primers. A template-switch adaptor that had 12 random nucleotides put a tag on each cDNA molecule. MiXCR, run by TCRdb on the 5' RACE reads, gives a single entry per CDR3 protein. The sample gives over a million distinct CDR3 sequences, roughly 43% of which show up once; just over 4% is in the top ten.

The sequenced material came from blood. The clonotype was recovered from a woman aged 18-29 years in good health. The chain links TRBV30 to TRBJ1-2; weak D call: TRBD1 (5 bases). The CDR3 DNA follows: TGTGCCTGGAGGGAATCCGACAGTCAAAACTATGGCTACACCTTC. Its translation is CAWRESDSQNYGYTF.